Shown below are 22 T cell receptor beta chains from a single sample sequenced in a study of T cell responses to AZD1222 COVID-19 vaccine. Sequenced by immunoSEQ multiplex PCR; TCRdb stores in-frame clones only, minus some. The table has 120,000 to 150,000 clones, around nine tenths seen once. The sample was peripheral blood, taken on day 0 of AZD1222 vaccination. These TCRs come from an adult in good health.

The V gene is TRBV19, the J gene TRBJ1-5; TRBD1 matches 8 bases. With V trimmed by 5 bases and J by 3 bases, 9 bases remained unmatched. Germline V CDR1 and CDR2: LNHDA, SQIVND (reference sequence). CDR3 length: 16 amino acids. For the CDR3, the DNA is TGTGCCAGTAGTCGTACAGGGGGAGCCCCCAATCAGCCCCAGCATTTT. Encoded protein: CASSRTGGAPNQPQHF. The variable domain in full, with the rest retrieved from reference TRBV19 and TRBJ1-5, is DGGITQSPKYLFRKEGQNVTLSCEQNLNHDAMYWYRQDPGQGLRLIYYSQIVNDFQKGDIAEGYSVSREKKESFPLTVTSAQKNPTAFYLCASSRTGGAPNQPQHFGDGTRLSIL.

This chain links TRBV5-4 with TRBJ2-2; 7 nucleotides line up with TRBD2. J was trimmed by 3 bases and V by 2 bases; bases with no gene match: 7. CDR1 SGHNT and CDR2 YYREEE come from the germline V gene (reference sequence). The CDR3 is made up of 16 amino acids. The DNA of the CDR3 is TGTGCCAGCAGCTTAGAACTAGCGATAGACACCGGGGAGCTGTTTTTT. It encodes CASSLELAIDTGELFF.

This rearrangement joins TRBV10-3 to TRBJ2-3, with D uncertain. The germline V gene encodes CDR1 ENHRY and CDR2 SYGVKD. The ends were cut back, 6 bases at V and 2 bases at J, with 3 bases in the middle. The CDR3 extends over 11 amino acids. CDR3 DNA sequence: TGTGCCATCAGGGACACAGATACGCAGTATTTT. Translation gives CAIRDTDTQYF.

The CDR3, as DNA: TGTGCCAGCGCCTCCTTGACTGGTGGCGAGCAGTACTTC. Encoded protein: CASASLTGGEQYF. The chain uses TRBV6-5 and TRBJ2-7; D not certain. This CDR3 contains 13 residues. The germline V gene encodes CDR1 MNHEY and CDR2 SVGAGI. Trimming took off 8 bases at V and 6 bases at J, with 17 bases between the two ends.

CDR3 sequence reads: CASSQELAGVQETQYF. In DNA form, the CDR3 reads TGCGCCAGCAGCCAAGAACTAGCGGGGGTACAAGAGACCCAGTACTTC. V is TRBV4-1 and J is TRBJ2-5; 11 nucleotides agree with TRBD2. J lost 2 bases, V lost 0 bases, and 2 bases had no gene match. The CDR3 runs 16 residues. CDR1 MGHRA and CDR2 YSYEKL come from the germline V gene.

The genes are TRBV7-9 and TRBJ2-1; D uncertain. V was cut by 5 bases and J by 0 bases, with 11 bases left in between. Germline CDR1 is SEHNR and CDR2 is FQNEAQ (reference sequence). This CDR3 is built from 15 residues. CDR3 DNA sequence: TGTGCCAGCAGCCACAGTGACGTCTCCTACAATGAGCAGTTCTTC. Translation: CASSHSDVSYNEQFF.

The chain couples TRBV27 to TRBJ2-3, with TRBD2 identical over 14 bases. The V segment lost 3 bases and the J segment 4 bases; nucleotides outside the gene matches: 12. The germline CDR1 and CDR2 sequences are MNHEY and SMNVEV (reference sequence). CDR3 size: 19 residues. CDR3 nucleotide sequence: TGTGCCAGCAGTTTGCGCGGGGGCGGACTAGCGGGAGGTGCAGATACGCAGTATTTT. Its translation is CASSLRGGGLAGGADTQYF.

The chain couples TRBV7-2 to TRBJ2-7; D may be TRBD1 (5 bases). The V gene's germline CDR1 is SGHTA and CDR2 FQGNSA. The germline V and J ends were trimmed by 4 bases and 3 bases, with 16 bases remaining between them. There are 15 residues in the CDR3. CDR3 in DNA: TGTGCCAGCAGCTCCGGCGGCCGCAGGGACTACGAGCAGTACTTC. This codes for CASSSGGRRDYEQYF.

This chain connects TRBV12-3 or TRBV12-4 to TRBJ2-3; D is unclear. This CDR3 contains 11 residues. With 8 bases removed from V and 3 bases from J, the gap between germline ends came to 6 bases. CDR3 in amino acids: CASGSTDTQYF. The CDR3 DNA is TGTGCCAGCGGGTCTACAGATACGCAGTATTTT.

The chain is built from TRBV6-5 and TRBJ1-6, with D possibly matching TRBD1 (5 bases). V was pared by 7 bases and J by 14 bases, with 9 bases between. This CDR3 has 10 amino acids. Germline V gene lookup returns CDR1 MNHEY and CDR2 SVGAGI. CDR3 nucleotides: TGTGCCAGCATCGGACAAGCCCTCCACTTT. This translates into CASIGQALHF.

This clone was recorded only once. The chain carries TRBV6-1 and TRBJ2-7; D gene unclear. The V gene lost 7 bases and the J gene lost 3 bases, with 10 bases spanning the gap. Germline loops: CDR1 MNHNS, CDR2 SASEGT. The CDR3 loop spans 12 amino acids. The chain's CDR3 is CASKQRNYEQYF. The CDR3 DNA follows: TGTGCCAGCAAGCAGAGAAACTACGAGCAGTACTTC.

This chain connects TRBV7-6 to TRBJ2-7; D remains ambiguous. The germline V gene encodes CDR1 SGHVS and CDR2 FNYEAQ. V gave up 0 bases and J gave up 3 bases, with 6 bases separating them. This CDR3 region has 13 residues. The CDR3 spells CASSLAQVYEQYF. CDR3 DNA sequence: TGTGCCAGCAGCTTAGCCCAAGTCTACGAGCAGTACTTC.

This chain joins TRBV4-3 and TRBJ2-2, with D unresolved. From germline, CDR1 is LGHNA and CDR2 YSLEER. This CDR3 has 16 amino acids. Trimming removed 1 base from V and 0 bases from J, with 9 bases in between. The CDR3 sequence is CASSQGAGTNTGELFF. CDR3 sequence (DNA): TGCGCCAGCAGCCAAGGCGCAGGTACGAACACCGGGGAGCTGTTTTTT.

This CDR3 reads CASSLSLGGQEKLFF. CDR3 bases: TGTGCCAGCAGCTTAAGCTTGGGAGGGCAGGAAAAACTGTTTTTT. The chain combines TRBV11-3 with TRBJ1-4; no clear D gene. Per the germline V gene, CDR1 is SGHNT and CDR2 is YENEEA. Between the trimmed V and J ends, which lost 2 bases and 8 bases, there was a span of 15 bases. The CDR3 length is 15 residues.

This chain joins TRBV6-6 and TRBJ1-1, with D possibly matching TRBD1 (5 bases). The CDR3 is made up of 12 amino acids. V was shortened by 6 bases and J by 5 bases, with 10 bases between the two germline ends. The germline V gene encodes CDR1 MNHNY and CDR2 SVGAGI (reference sequence). The CDR3 nucleotides are TGTGCCAGCAGCCTCAGGGAGACTGAAGCTTTCTTT. Protein: CASSLRETEAFF.

The gene calls are TRBV5-4 and TRBJ2-1; 10 positions match TRBD2. From germline, CDR1 is SGHNT and CDR2 YYREEE (reference sequence). The CDR3 spans 14 residues. V lost 4 bases, J lost 9 bases, and 7 bases stayed unmatched. The CDR3 DNA reads TGTGCCAGCAGCAAAAGCGGGAGGGACGGTGAGCAGTTCTTC. It specifies CASSKSGRDGEQFF.

This clone was counted a single time. The chain links TRBV2 to TRBJ2-7; D is unresolved. The CDR3 is 11 residues long. V lost 6 bases and J lost 2, with 5 bases in between. From germline, CDR1 is SNHLY and CDR2 FYNNEI. The CDR3 DNA follows: TGTGCCAGCAGCCGAGCCTACGAGCAGTACTTC. Encoded protein: CASSRAYEQYF.

The rearrangement joins TRBV5-8 to TRBJ1-5, with a possible D match to TRBD1 (6 bases). CDR1 and CDR2 from the germline V gene are SGHTS and YDEGEE. The CDR3 has 18 residues. V was cut by 4 bases and J by 1 base, with 21 bases left in between. CDR3 coding DNA: TGTGCCAGCAGCCGATCTATACAGGGATCGGGAAGCAATCAGCCCCAGCATTTT. Residues: CASSRSIQGSGSNQPQHF.

The CDR3 here is CAWSVSRYQETQYF. Here the CDR3 DNA reads TGTGCCTGGAGTGTATCGCGGTACCAAGAGACCCAGTACTTC. This chain joins TRBV30 and TRBJ2-5; no reliable D call. The CDR3 extends over 14 amino acids. CDR1 GTSNPN and CDR2 SVGIG come from the germline V gene (reference sequence). Trimming took off 0 bases at V and 0 bases at J, with 8 bases between the two ends.

There are a few counts of this clone. The chain links TRBV24-1 to TRBJ2-2, with D perhaps matching TRBD1 (6 bases). With 1 base removed from V and 5 bases from J, the gap between germline ends came to 16 bases. Germline V gives CDR1 KGHDR, CDR2 SFDVKD. The CDR3 contains 17 residues. The CDR3 is CATSDFGKQGGTGELFF. As DNA, the CDR3 is TGTGCCACCAGTGATTTCGGAAAACAGGGTGGGACCGGGGAGCTGTTTTTT.

The chain joins TRBV7-8 to TRBJ1-4, with D unclear. Germline assignment: CDR1 SGHVS and CDR2 FQNEAQ. This CDR3 comprises 17 residues. Trimming took 1 base from V and 3 from J, leaving 15 bases between them. For the CDR3, the DNA is TGTGCCAGCAGCTTAGAAATTAGGTCGGTGGCTAATGAAAAACTGTTTTTT. This translates into CASSLEIRSVANEKLFF.

This clone showed up just once. The chain links TRBV11-3 to TRBJ2-1; D is ambiguous. This CDR3 is 13 amino acids long. V lost 8 bases and J lost 4, with 12 bases in between. The germline V gene has CDR1 SGHNT and CDR2 YENEEA. CDR3 residues: CASGLGRYNEQFF. The CDR3 DNA follows: TGTGCCAGCGGGCTAGGGCGATACAATGAGCAGTTCTTC.